These 6 T cell receptor beta chains came from one sample sequenced in a study of T cell changes during pregnancy in multiple sclerosis. Using immunoSEQ multiplex PCR, the repertoire was profiled, and TCRdb retains in-frame clones only, with some absent. Of 20,000 to 25,000 clones in the sample, approximately 86% are singletons; the top ten hold approximately 1%. Sample: CD4+ T cells from peripheral blood mononuclear cells, taken in the first trimester of pregnancy. These receptors originate from a female donor in good health, enrolled as a control in a pregnancy study.

The rearrangement joins TRBV5-1 to TRBJ1-1; perhaps TRBD1 as D (5 bases). Deletions cut 3 bases from V and 7 bases from J, with 16 bases between. The CDR3 loop spans 14 amino acids. Germline CDR1 reads SGHRS; CDR2 reads YFSETQ. The CDR3 sequence: CASSSMGGTVEAFF. The CDR3 DNA sequence: TGCGCCAGCAGCTCGATGGGGGGGACGGTTGAAGCTTTCTTT.

The chain recombines TRBV7-6 with TRBJ1-4; no firm D call. The CDR3 runs to 15 residues. Germline CDR1 and CDR2: SGHVS and FNYEAQ. V lost 2 bases to trimming and J lost 3 bases, with 10 bases between them. CDR3 region: CASSLIVGANEKLFF. The DNA of the CDR3 is TGTGCCAGCAGCTTAATCGTCGGAGCTAATGAAAAACTGTTTTTT.

V is TRBV29-1 and J is TRBJ2-7; a weak D match, TRBD1 (6 bases). This CDR3 region has 12 residues. Germline lookup yields CDR1 SQVTM and CDR2 ANQGSEA. The ends were cut back, 5 bases at V and 2 bases at J, with 10 bases in the middle. CDR3 DNA sequence: TGCAGCGTTCGGGACAATACCTACGAGCAGTACTTC. This gives the protein CSVRDNTYEQYF.

This clone occurred a few times. CDR3 sequence (DNA): TGTGCCAGCAGCGCTCTAAGCTCTGGAAACACCATATATTTT. Amino acid sequence: CASSALSSGNTIYF. The chain recombines TRBV9 with TRBJ1-3; D call uncertain. V was pared by 3 bases and J by 0 bases, with 7 bases between. CDR3 length: 14 amino acids. Germline V gene lookup returns CDR1 SGDLS and CDR2 YYNGEE.

This clone was counted only a few times. The genes are TRBV2 and TRBJ1-5; a weak D match, TRBD1 (6 bases). The CDR3 runs to 15 residues. V lost 2 bases and J 4 bases, leaving 12 bases between the germline ends. Germline V gene lookup returns CDR1 SNHLY and CDR2 FYNNEI. The DNA of the CDR3 is TGTGCCAGCAGTGAACAGGGGCCTCAAAATCAGCCCCAGCATTTT. It translates to CASSEQGPQNQPQHF.

This rearrangement joins TRBV5-6 to TRBJ2-5, with 8 positions matching TRBD1. The CDR3 loop spans 15 amino acids. Germline V gene data show CDR1 as SGHDT and CDR2 as YYEEEE. The junction had 7 bases not matched to a gene; V was cut back by 4 bases and J by 2 bases. The CDR3, as DNA: TGTGCCAGCAGCCGCCTACAGGGGGGACAAGAGACCCAGTACTTC. This translates into CASSRLQGGQETQYF.